Listed below are T cell receptor beta chains from one sample, sequenced in a study of radiation and T cells in renal cell carcinoma. TCRdb's copy holds only in-frame clones and misses some; the assay was immunoSEQ multiplex PCR. The sample includes roughly 150,000 clones, 87% seen only once; the top ten take 10% to 15%. The source was blood, collected from a patient whose treatment included radiotherapy and nephrectomy. The receptor set was obtained from a woman between 50 and 59 years old with renal cell carcinoma. Both conserved end residues are part of each CDR3. Each record gives: J gene, V gene, CDR3 protein.

j_call: TRBJ1-1
v_call: TRBV7-9
cdr3_aa: CASSLPNLDTEAFF

j_call: TRBJ2-7
v_call: TRBV2
cdr3_aa: CASSVLAYEQYF

j_call: TRBJ2-1
v_call: TRBV19
cdr3_aa: CASNGRNEQFF

j_call: TRBJ1-2
v_call: TRBV19
cdr3_aa: CASSSPRTGRAYGYTF

j_call: TRBJ1-2
v_call: TRBV6-5
cdr3_aa: CASSYYSGADYGYTF

j_call: TRBJ2-2
v_call: TRBV6-5
cdr3_aa: CASSYSRGELFF

j_call: TRBJ2-1
v_call: TRBV6-6
cdr3_aa: CASIWQGQAYNEQFF

j_call: TRBJ1-6
v_call: TRBV19
cdr3_aa: CASSRQGKGDSPLHF

j_call: TRBJ2-1
v_call: TRBV7-2
cdr3_aa: CASSLARNEQFF

j_call: TRBJ2-1
v_call: TRBV5-6
cdr3_aa: CASSPQRGNEQFF

j_call: TRBJ2-7
v_call: TRBV13
cdr3_aa: CASSYLTSGGYEQYF

j_call: TRBJ1-6
v_call: TRBV5-6
cdr3_aa: CASSLEGTGHSPLHF

j_call: TRBJ2-1
v_call: TRBV9
cdr3_aa: CASSEYRDRVNNEQFF

j_call: TRBJ2-5
v_call: TRBV2
cdr3_aa: CATAQGVSRETQYF

j_call: TRBJ1-1
v_call: TRBV18
cdr3_aa: CASSREGDTEAFF

j_call: TRBJ2-5
v_call: TRBV7-8
cdr3_aa: CASSLGGRGRETQYF

j_call: TRBJ2-2
v_call: TRBV6-4
cdr3_aa: CASSPGTRTGELFF